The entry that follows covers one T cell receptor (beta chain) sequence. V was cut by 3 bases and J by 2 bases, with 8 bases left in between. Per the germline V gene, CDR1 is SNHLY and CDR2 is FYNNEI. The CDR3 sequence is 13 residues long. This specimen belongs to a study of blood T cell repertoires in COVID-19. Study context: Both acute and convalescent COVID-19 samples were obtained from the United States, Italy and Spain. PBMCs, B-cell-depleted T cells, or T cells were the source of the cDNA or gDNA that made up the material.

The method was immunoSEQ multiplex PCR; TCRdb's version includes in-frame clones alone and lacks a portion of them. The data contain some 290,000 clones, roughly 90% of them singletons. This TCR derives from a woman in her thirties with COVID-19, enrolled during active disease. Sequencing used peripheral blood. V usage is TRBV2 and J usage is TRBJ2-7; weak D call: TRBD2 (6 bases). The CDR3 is CASSEGGAYEQYF. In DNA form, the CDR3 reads TGTGCCAGCAGTGAGGGAGGCGCCTACGAGCAGTACTTC. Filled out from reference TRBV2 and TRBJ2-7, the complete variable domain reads EPEVTQTPSHQVTQMGQEVILRCVPISNHLYFYWYRQILGQKVEFLVSFYNNEISEKSEIFDDQFSVERPDGSNFTLKIRSTKLEDSAMYFCASSEGGAYEQYFGPGTRLTVT.